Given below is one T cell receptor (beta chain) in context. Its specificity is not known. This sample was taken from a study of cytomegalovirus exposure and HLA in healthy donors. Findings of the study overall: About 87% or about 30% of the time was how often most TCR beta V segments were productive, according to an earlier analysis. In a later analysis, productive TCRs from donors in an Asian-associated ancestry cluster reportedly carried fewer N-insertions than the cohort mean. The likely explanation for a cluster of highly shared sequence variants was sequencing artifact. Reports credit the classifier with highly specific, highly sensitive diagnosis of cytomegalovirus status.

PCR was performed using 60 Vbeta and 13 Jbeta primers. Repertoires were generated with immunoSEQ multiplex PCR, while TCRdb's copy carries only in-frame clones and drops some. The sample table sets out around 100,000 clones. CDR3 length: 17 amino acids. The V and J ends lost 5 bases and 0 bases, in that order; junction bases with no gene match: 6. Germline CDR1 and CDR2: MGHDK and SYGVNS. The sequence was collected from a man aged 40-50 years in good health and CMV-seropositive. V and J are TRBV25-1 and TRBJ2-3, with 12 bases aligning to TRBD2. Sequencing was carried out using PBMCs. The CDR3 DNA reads TGTGCCAGCAGTCCCCGGACTAGCGGGACTAGCACAGATACGCAGTATTTT. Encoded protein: CASSPRTSGTSTDTQYF.